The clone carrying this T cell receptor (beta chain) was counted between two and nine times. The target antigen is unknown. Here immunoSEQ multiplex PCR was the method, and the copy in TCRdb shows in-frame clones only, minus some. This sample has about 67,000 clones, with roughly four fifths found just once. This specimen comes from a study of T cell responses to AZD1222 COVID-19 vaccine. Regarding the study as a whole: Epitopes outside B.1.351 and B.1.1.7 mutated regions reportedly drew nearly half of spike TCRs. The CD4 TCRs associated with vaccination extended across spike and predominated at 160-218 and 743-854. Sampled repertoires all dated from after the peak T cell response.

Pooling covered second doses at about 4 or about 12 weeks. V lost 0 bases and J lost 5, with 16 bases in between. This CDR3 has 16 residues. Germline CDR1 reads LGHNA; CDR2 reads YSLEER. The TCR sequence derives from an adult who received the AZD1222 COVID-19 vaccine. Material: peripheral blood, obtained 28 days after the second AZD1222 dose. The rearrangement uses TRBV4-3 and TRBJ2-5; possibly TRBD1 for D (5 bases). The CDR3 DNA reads TGCGCCAGCAGCCAAGAGTCAGGCGCAGGGCCGGAGACCCAGTACTTC. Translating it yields CASSQESGAGPETQYF.